This TCR beta chain was profiled in a study of cytomegalovirus exposure and HLA in healthy donors. Trimming cost V 3 bases and J 13 bases, with 19 bases left between them. This CDR3 has 14 amino acids. The germline gives CDR1 MNHNS, CDR2 SASEGT. Regarding this clone: The antigen is unknown.

Whole-study results and caveats: The listing of roughly 160 TCR beta chains classed them as cytomegalovirus-associated. Sequence variants that were highly shared formed a cluster that was likely a sequencing artifact.

Primers included in the PCR were 60 Vbeta and 13 Jbeta primers. Only in-frame clones appear in the TCRdb table, and some are missing; sequencing was by immunoSEQ multiplex PCR. The sample contains around 130,000 clones, roughly 65% of which appear only once. Input material: PBMCs. The chain links TRBV6-1 to TRBJ2-1, with no clear D. The clonotype originates from a woman between 25 and 40 years old in good health and CMV-seronegative. In nucleotides, the CDR3 is TGTGCCAGCAGTGAGTACCTCCTAGAGAGTTTCCAGTTCTTC. Residues: CASSEYLLESFQFF.